A single sample is the source of the 31 T cell receptor beta chains below, sequenced in a study of blood T cells in healthy people across ages (dated by TCRdb to between 2014 and 2017). The method was 5' RACE. A second roughly 7 to 11 cycle PCR used a sample-barcoded 5' primer and a J-beta primer mix. TCRdb redid the processing of the public reads, applying fastp at Q25 and MiXCR, and retained in-frame beta chains. Every CDR3 protein is listed once, alongside the most common genes and DNA of its rows. Within this sample are some 1,800,000 distinct CDR3 sequences, with 30% to 40% of them counted one time only. In total, the top ten clones hold about 21% of the sample. The sample comprised blood. These receptors were taken from a human donor in good health.

This clonotype was picked up many times. The chain has TRBV20-1 and TRBJ2-5; no reliable D call. Germline loops: CDR1 DFQATT, CDR2 SNEGSKA (reference sequence). V was trimmed by 3 bases and J by 0 bases, leaving 11 bases between them. This CDR3 comprises 14 residues. The CDR3: CSASIGGDQETQYF. CDR3 nucleotide sequence: TGCAGTGCTAGTATTGGTGGGGACCAAGAGACCCAGTACTTC.

V and J are TRBV6-5 and TRBJ2-6; D gene uncertain. V was clipped by 6 bases and J by 4 bases, with 16 bases between them. Per the germline V gene, CDR1 is MNHEY and CDR2 is SVGAGI. The CDR3 extends over 16 amino acids. Written as DNA, the CDR3 is TGTGCCAGCAGATCCGAAACAGTACCGGGGGCCAACGTCCTGACTTTC. It codes for CASRSETVPGANVLTF.

The chain joins TRBV7-8 to TRBJ1-2; unclear D gene. Germline V gene sequence: CDR1 SGHVS, CDR2 FQNEAQ. This CDR3 spans 13 amino acids. Trimming stripped 9 bases from V and 1 base from J, with 12 bases between. CDR3: CASTENLNYGYTF. The CDR3 DNA sequence: TGTGCCAGTACCGAGAACCTTAACTATGGCTACACCTTC.

The chain joins TRBV9 to TRBJ1-5, with D uncertain. Germline loops: CDR1 SGDLS, CDR2 YYNGEE. The CDR3 length is 15 residues. The V gene lost 0 bases and the J gene lost 0 bases, with 7 bases spanning the gap. CDR3 DNA sequence: TGTGCCAGCAGCGTAGGGGCAGATAGCAATCAGCCCCAGCATTTT. Translation: CASSVGADSNQPQHF.

The chain recombines TRBV13 with TRBJ2-7; D call uncertain. Trimming removed 3 bases from V and 0 bases from J, with 9 bases in between. The germline CDR1 and CDR2 sequences are PRHDT and FYEKMQ (reference sequence). The CDR3 runs 14 residues. The chain's CDR3 is CASSLDGPSYEQYF. The CDR3 nucleotides are TGTGCCAGCAGCTTGGACGGACCCTCCTACGAGCAGTACTTC.

This clonotype was seen a handful of times. CDR3 coding DNA: TGTGCCAGCAGTATGACAGGGGAGGATACGCAGTATTTT. Its translation: CASSMTGEDTQYF. This chain connects TRBV2 to TRBJ2-3, with 8 bases aligning to TRBD1. V lost 5 bases and J lost 6; bases outside the gene matches: 4. Germline assignment: CDR1 SNHLY and CDR2 FYNNEI. CDR3 size: 13 residues.

The rearrangement uses TRBV28 and TRBJ2-7; TRBD1 matches at 7 bases. Germline V CDR1 and CDR2: MDHEN, SYDVKM. The CDR3 is 13 amino acids. Trimming cost V 7 bases and J 1 base; bases outside gene matches: 4. CDR3 loop: CASNRGNSYEQYF. The CDR3 nucleotides are TGTGCCAGCAACAGGGGCAATTCCTACGAGCAGTACTTC.

This chain connects TRBV20-1 to TRBJ1-1; TRBD1 matches 7 bases. Germline assignment: CDR1 DFQATT and CDR2 SNEGSKA (reference sequence). The CDR3 has 14 residues. V dropped 0 bases and J dropped 5; count of bases not matched to a gene: 6. For the CDR3, the DNA is TGCAGTGCTAGAGATCCCAGGGGGGAGACTGAAGCTTTCTTT. It is translated as CSARDPRGETEAFF.

This clonotype appeared a few times. This chain joins TRBV11-3 and TRBJ2-7; TRBD2 agrees at 7 bases. V trimming: 5 bases; J trimming: 2 bases; junction bases outside the gene matches: 6. Germline values: CDR1 SGHNT, CDR2 YENEEA. The CDR3 loop spans 14 amino acids. The CDR3 loop is CASSVRDYPYEQYF. DNA for the CDR3: TGTGCCAGCAGCGTTCGGGACTATCCCTACGAGCAGTACTTC. Looking up the rest from reference TRBV11-3 and TRBJ2-7 gives the full variable domain: EAGVVQSPRYKIIEKKQPVAFWCNPISGHNTLYWYLQNLGQGPELLIRYENEEAVDDSQLPKDRFSAERLKGVDSTLKIQPAELGDSAVYLCASSVRDYPYEQYFGPGTRLTVT.

This clonotype has a handful of counts. V and J are TRBV7-2 and TRBJ2-7, with 10 bases fitting TRBD1. After removal of 5 bases from V and 3 bases from J, the junction contained 10 bases not matched to a gene. This CDR3 has 16 amino acids. Germline lookup yields CDR1 SGHTA and CDR2 FQGNSA. The chain's CDR3 is CASSTAGTGVYYEQYF. The CDR3 DNA reads as TGTGCCAGCAGCACTGCCGGGACAGGGGTCTACTACGAGCAGTACTTC.

The chain employs TRBV6-2 or TRBV6-3 and TRBJ2-3; D is possibly TRBD1 (6 bases). Germline-derived CDR1 and CDR2 are MNHEY and SVGEGT. The length of the CDR3 is 18 residues. V was clipped by 5 bases and J by 2 bases, with 23 bases between them. DNA for the CDR3: TGTGCCAGCAGTCAATCCGAGGGACACCCCATCATCACAGATACGCAGTATTTT. The encoded protein is CASSQSEGHPIITDTQYF.

This clonotype occurred many times. The rearrangement links TRBV27 to TRBJ2-3; 11 bases fit TRBD2. V lost 10 bases, J lost 2 bases, and 8 bases stayed unmatched. Germline CDR1 reads MNHEY; CDR2 reads SMNVEV (reference sequence). The CDR3 has 15 amino acids. The CDR3, as DNA: TGTGCCACCGCGACTAGCGGGGAGCACACAGATACGCAGTATTTT. Translating it yields CATATSGEHTDTQYF.

This clonotype came up many times. The chain uses TRBV7-9 and TRBJ1-2; D remains ambiguous. CDR1 and CDR2 (germline): SEHNR, FQNEAQ (reference sequence). V lost 5 bases, J lost 3 bases, and 13 bases lay in between. This CDR3 has 14 residues. The CDR3 spells CASSNRTVDYGYTF. The CDR3 bases are TGTGCCAGCAGCAATCGGACGGTCGACTATGGCTACACCTTC. Full variable domain (missing parts from reference TRBV7-9 and TRBJ1-2): DTGVSQNPRHKITKRGQNVTFRCDPISEHNRLYWYRQTLGQGPEFLTYFQNEAQLEKSRLLSDRFSAERPKGSFSTLEIQRTEQGDSAMYLCASSNRTVDYGYTFGSGTRLTVV.

On this clonotype: Germline and junction disagree at one end, which may indicate a read error. V is TRBV7-6 and J is TRBJ2-7, with a weak D call TRBD2 (5 bases). Germline V gives CDR1 SGHVS, CDR2 FNYEAQ. This CDR3 is 17 amino acids long. The CDR3 DNA follows: TGTACCAGCAGCTTAGCGTTGGGTTACAGCCCGGACTACGAGCAGTACTTC. This gives the protein CTSSLALGYSPDYEQYF.

The rearrangement links TRBV12-3 or TRBV12-4 to TRBJ2-3; 13 bases are shared with TRBD2. The CDR3 is 16 amino acids. V lost 5 bases and J lost 2; bases outside the gene matches: 4. The chain's CDR3 is CASSRGTSGTTDTQYF. The CDR3 coding sequence is TGTGCCAGCAGTCGTGGGACTAGCGGGACCACAGATACGCAGTATTTT.

The rearrangement joins TRBV4-1 to TRBJ2-1; 10 bases map to TRBD2. Germline CDR1 reads MGHRA; CDR2 reads YSYEKL. Trimming at V came to 2 bases and at J to 0 bases, leaving 4 bases not matched to a gene. This CDR3 region has 17 residues. CDR3 region: CASSQLAGGLSYNEQFF. The CDR3 DNA reads TGCGCCAGCAGCCAATTAGCGGGGGGCCTCTCCTACAATGAGCAGTTCTTC.

In this sample, this clonotype turned up once. The V gene is TRBV14, the J gene TRBJ2-7; unclear D gene. The end of the DNA is better explained by TRBJ2-5, so the J call may be wrong. Germline-derived CDR1 and CDR2 are SGHDN and FVKESK. The CDR3 is 16 amino acids. CDR3 in amino acids: CASSQEAQPRGETQYF. CDR3 bases: TGTGCCAGCAGCCAAGAAGCACAGCCCCGAGGAGAGACCCAGTACTTC.

This clonotype was found a few times. V usage is TRBV29-1 and J usage is TRBJ1-2, with a possible D match to TRBD1 (5 bases). The CDR3 extends over 12 amino acids. V shed 7 bases and J shed 5 bases, with 14 bases lying between them. The germline CDR1 and CDR2 sequences are SQVTM and ANQGSEA. The CDR3 coding sequence is TGCAGCGGCGGTCAGGGACTATATGGCTACACCTTC. Its protein is CSGGQGLYGYTF.

The CDR3 DNA follows: TGCGCCAGCACCACAGTGGGGGCTGGTGGGGCCAACGTCCTGACTTTC. Amino acid sequence: CASTTVGAGGANVLTF. The V and J genes are TRBV4-3 and TRBJ2-6, with D maybe TRBD1 (6 bases). The ends were cut back, 7 bases at V and 3 bases at J, with 16 bases in the middle. CDR3 size: 16 residues. Germline V gene lookup returns CDR1 LGHNA and CDR2 YSLEER.

This clonotype appeared a few times. The chain links TRBV20-1 to TRBJ2-3; 7 bases are a match to TRBD2. Unmatched junction bases numbered 8, after V lost 3 bases and J lost 2 bases. CDR1 DFQATT and CDR2 SNEGSKA come from the germline V gene (reference sequence). This CDR3 has 15 amino acids. The CDR3 DNA reads as TGCAGTGCTAGCTTGGGGGGGTCCAACACAGATACGCAGTATTTT. This sequence encodes CSASLGGSNTDTQYF.

CDR3 protein: CSARRGTGELFF. The CDR3 coding sequence is TGCAGTGCTAGAAGGGGGACCGGGGAGCTGTTTTTT. This sequence joins TRBV20-1 and TRBJ2-2; D may be TRBD1 (6 bases). The CDR3 loop spans 12 amino acids. The V gene lost 2 bases and the J gene lost 5 bases, with 6 bases spanning the gap. Germline V gene sequence: CDR1 DFQATT, CDR2 SNEGSKA (reference sequence).

The chain combines TRBV3-1 with TRBJ2-5; D remains unclear. Per the germline V gene, CDR1 is LGHDT and CDR2 is YNNKEL (reference sequence). V gave up 0 bases and J gave up 7 bases, with 6 bases separating them. The CDR3 is made up of 12 amino acids. The CDR3 coding sequence is TGTGCCAGCAGCCAAGAGTGGGGGACCCAGTACTTC. This codes for CASSQEWGTQYF.

The CDR3 sequence is CASRWSVQSSYEQYF. CDR3 coding DNA: TGCGCCAGCAGGTGGTCGGTCCAAAGCTCCTACGAGCAGTACTTC. The chain links TRBV5-1 to TRBJ2-7, with no clear D. CDR1 SGHRS and CDR2 YFSETQ come from the germline V gene. The CDR3 spans 15 residues. Trimming took off 5 bases at V and 0 bases at J, with 15 bases between the two ends.

The chain recombines TRBV20-1 with TRBJ1-2, with D possibly matching TRBD1 (5 bases). The CDR3 contains 16 residues. Per germline, CDR1 DFQATT and CDR2 SNEGSKA (reference sequence). V was trimmed by 0 bases and J by 2 bases, leaving 16 bases between them. CDR3 sequence reads: CSARDTRLAGNYGYTF. CDR3 DNA sequence: TGCAGTGCTAGAGATACGCGGTTGGCAGGGAACTATGGCTACACCTTC.

V usage is TRBV6-2 or TRBV6-3 and J usage is TRBJ1-5; TRBD1 matches at 7 bases. The germline gives CDR1 MNHEY, CDR2 SVGEGT. With V trimmed by 7 bases and J by 0 bases, 12 bases remained unmatched. CDR3 length: 17 amino acids. In DNA form, the CDR3 reads TGTGCCAGCAAAGACAGGGTGGTTCTATATAGCAATCAGCCCCAGCATTTT. This sequence encodes CASKDRVVLYSNQPQHF.

The J gene is TRBJ2-3, the V gene TRBV20-1, with no clear D. V dropped 5 bases and J dropped 4 bases, with 16 bases sitting between them. This CDR3 spans 14 amino acids. Germline assignment: CDR1 DFQATT and CDR2 SNEGSKA (reference sequence). The CDR3 DNA sequence: TGCAGTGCTCCGCTGATCATCGTGGCAGATACGCAGTATTTT. Translated: CSAPLIIVADTQYF.

This clonotype was counted at least ten times. The chain has TRBV7-9 and TRBJ2-1; D is uncertain. Trimming removed 2 bases from V and 4 bases from J, with 12 bases in between. Germline values: CDR1 SEHNR, CDR2 FQNEAQ (reference sequence). This CDR3 has 15 amino acids. The CDR3 loop reads CASSLSPDKYNEQFF. The CDR3 nucleotides are TGTGCCAGCAGCTTAAGCCCGGATAAATACAATGAGCAGTTCTTC.

The CDR3 DNA reads as TGTGCCACCAGCAGAGTATCCGGGGGTGATGAAAAACTGTTTTTT. Its protein product is CATSRVSGGDEKLFF. The chain couples TRBV15 to TRBJ1-4, with D maybe TRBD1 (5 bases). Per germline, CDR1 LNHNV and CDR2 YYDKDF (reference sequence). Trimming left V 1 base short and J 6 bases short, with 12 bases between. This CDR3 spans 15 amino acids.

This clonotype was detected only a few times. The chain carries TRBV9 and TRBJ2-3, with D possibly TRBD1 on 7 matching bases. CDR1 and CDR2 from the germline V gene are SGDLS and YYNGEE. CDR3 length: 14 residues. The V end lost 3 bases, the J end lost 2 bases, and 10 bases lay between the germline ends. The CDR3 reads CASSAGGHTDTQYF. The CDR3 bases are TGTGCCAGCAGCGCAGGGGGGCACACAGATACGCAGTATTTT.

The chain carries TRBV7-9 and TRBJ2-2; a weak D match, TRBD2 (6 bases). Germline loops: CDR1 SEHNR, CDR2 FQNEAQ (reference sequence). The CDR3 has 13 residues. The V and J ends lost 6 bases and 6 bases respectively, with 11 bases between them. CDR3 DNA sequence: TGTGCCAGCAGTCCTGCGGGGCCCGGGGAGCTGTTTTTT. Amino acids: CASSPAGPGELFF.

The rearrangement joins TRBV3-1 to TRBJ1-1, with a tentative D call TRBD1 (5 bases). Per germline, CDR1 LGHDT and CDR2 YNNKEL (reference sequence). Trimming left V 1 base short and J 7 bases short, with 10 bases between. The CDR3 loop spans 13 amino acids. This chain's CDR3 is CASSQAGDFEAFF. Written as DNA, the CDR3 is TGTGCCAGCAGCCAAGCCGGGGACTTTGAAGCTTTCTTT.